These 18 T cell receptor beta chains were all obtained from the same sample, sequenced in a study of T cells after yellow fever vaccination. TCRdb called the 5' RACE reads again in MiXCR, with one record for every CDR3 protein. Among some 500,000 distinct CDR3 sequences listed, roughly 14% were seen once. This sample comprised PBMCs, obtained on the day of the yellow fever booster vaccination. The receptors shown here come from a man aged 25-40 years who received the YFV17D yellow fever vaccine.

The rearrangement uses TRBV7-2 and TRBJ2-1; 10 bases agree with TRBD2. Losses at the gene ends were 3 bases for V and 0 bases for J; bases not matched to a gene: 5. Germline V gene data show CDR1 as SGHTA and CDR2 as FQGNSA. CDR3 length: 17 residues. This CDR3 reads CASSLVPSGSSYNEQFF. Written as DNA, the CDR3 is TGTGCCAGCAGCTTGGTCCCTAGCGGGAGCTCCTACAATGAGCAGTTCTTC.

The J gene is TRBJ2-7, the V gene TRBV5-1; D may be TRBD2 (5 bases). CDR1 is SGHRS, CDR2 YFSETQ, per germline. The CDR3 sequence is 14 residues long. V was shortened by 0 bases and J by 2 bases, with 9 bases between the two germline ends. CDR3 bases: TGCGCCAGCAGCTTGGAAAGCGGACCCTACGAGCAGTACTTC. Its protein is CASSLESGPYEQYF.

V is TRBV20-1 and J is TRBJ2-3; D gene ambiguous. CDR3 size: 17 residues. The V and J ends lost 4 bases and 0 bases respectively, with 20 bases between them. Germline CDR1 reads DFQATT; CDR2 reads SNEGSKA (reference sequence). Here the CDR3 reads CSATKPNSDPSTDTQYF. The CDR3, as DNA: TGCAGTGCTACAAAACCCAACTCAGATCCTAGCACAGATACGCAGTATTTT.

V gene TRBV11-2 combines with J gene TRBJ1-1; unclear D gene. From germline, CDR1 is SGHAT and CDR2 FQNNGV. V shed 0 bases and J shed 6 bases, with 14 bases lying between them. The CDR3 has 15 amino acids. The CDR3 loop reads CASSLDLSVGAEAFF. The CDR3 nucleotides are TGTGCCAGCAGCTTAGACCTGAGTGTAGGTGCTGAAGCTTTCTTT.

The chain is built from TRBV20-1 and TRBJ2-7; 11 nucleotides match TRBD2. In germline, CDR1 is DFQATT, CDR2 SNEGSKA (reference sequence). The CDR3 sequence is 14 residues long. The ends lost 3 bases at V and 4 bases at J; junction bases unmatched: 5. CDR3 loop: CSASRGLADYEQYF. The DNA for the CDR3 is TGCAGTGCTAGTAGGGGACTAGCGGATTACGAGCAGTACTTC.

This clonotype appeared a few times. V is TRBV7-8 and J is TRBJ2-1, with 10 bases that match TRBD2. With 5 bases clipped from V and 4 bases from J, the junction kept 14 bases outside the gene matches. Germline V gene sequence: CDR1 SGHVS, CDR2 FQNEAQ. The CDR3 sequence is 18 residues long. The CDR3 nucleotides read TGTGCCAGCAGCGAGAAGGCGCTAGCGGGAGCGGGTTACAATGAGCAGTTCTTC. As protein: CASSEKALAGAGYNEQFF.

This clonotype was recorded many times. The chain joins TRBV19 to TRBJ1-1, with D unresolved. Trimming took 5 bases from V and 3 from J, leaving 16 bases between them. CDR1 is LNHDA, CDR2 SQIVND, per germline (reference sequence). The CDR3 is made up of 15 amino acids. The CDR3 spells CASSLRPRPDTEAFF. As DNA, the CDR3 is TGTGCCAGTAGTCTCAGACCTAGGCCCGACACTGAAGCTTTCTTT.

This clonotype has a handful of counts. The V gene is TRBV29-1, the J gene TRBJ2-2; D not resolved. The CDR3 is 14 residues long. Looked up from germline, CDR1 is SQVTM and CDR2 is ANQGSEA. V gave up 7 bases and J gave up 5 bases, with 17 bases separating them. The CDR3 sequence is CSAIPGGKTGELFF. The CDR3 DNA is TGCAGCGCTATCCCTGGTGGCAAAACCGGGGAGCTGTTTTTT.

This clonotype was seen a handful of times. V and J are TRBV6-6 and TRBJ2-1; no clear D gene. V gave up 7 bases and J gave up 5 bases, with 9 bases separating them. The CDR3 extends over 12 amino acids. Germline CDR1 reads MNHNY; CDR2 reads SVGAGI (reference sequence). The CDR3 reads CASKDQNNEQFF. The CDR3 bases are TGTGCCAGCAAGGACCAGAACAATGAGCAGTTCTTC.

V is TRBV15 and J is TRBJ2-1, with D perhaps matching TRBD2 (6 bases). Germline CDR1 and CDR2: LNHNV and YYDKDF (reference sequence). The CDR3 is 19 amino acids. Deletions cut 0 bases from V and 0 bases from J, with 18 bases between. The CDR3 region is CATSRDRTLERASYNEQFF. DNA for the CDR3: TGTGCCACCAGCAGAGATCGAACCTTGGAGCGGGCCTCCTACAATGAGCAGTTCTTC. The whole variable domain, filled in from reference TRBV15 and TRBJ2-1, reads DAMVIQNPRYQVTQFGKPVTLSCSQTLNHNVMYWYQQKSSQAPKLLFHYYDKDFNNEADTPDNFQSRRPNTSFCFLDIRSPGLGDTAMYLCATSRDRTLERASYNEQFFGPGTRLTVL.

This clonotype was detected ten times or more. The V and J genes are TRBV12-3 or TRBV12-4 and TRBJ2-7; 10 nucleotides match TRBD1. The CDR3 loop spans 16 amino acids. The ends lost 6 bases at V and 3 bases at J; junction bases unmatched: 11. CDR3 bases: TGTGCCAGCAGAGACAGCGGGACAGGGGCCTTCTACGAGCAGTACTTC. It codes for CASRDSGTGAFYEQYF.

This chain links TRBV29-1 with TRBJ2-4; a possible D gene is TRBD2 (6 bases). Trimming left V 0 bases short and J 13 bases short, with 19 bases between. This CDR3 comprises 14 residues. CDR1 and CDR2 (germline): SQVTM, ANQGSEA. The CDR3 DNA sequence: TGCAGCGTTGAAGAACGGGGAGGATCGACTGACCAGTACTTC. The encoded protein is CSVEERGGSTDQYF.

This chain's CDR3 is CASSFGVFTNEQFF. The CDR3 coding sequence is TGTGCCAGCAGTTTCGGGGTATTTACCAATGAGCAGTTCTTC. The chain carries TRBV27 and TRBJ2-1, with a possible D match to TRBD2 (5 bases). V was pared by 3 bases and J by 6 bases, with 12 bases between. CDR1 and CDR2 from the germline V gene are MNHEY and SMNVEV (reference sequence). This CDR3 region has 14 residues.

J is TRBJ1-2 and V is TRBV4-3, with D uncertain. V was pared by 0 bases and J by 7 bases, with 9 bases between. In germline, CDR1 is LGHNA, CDR2 YSLEER. CDR3 length: 13 amino acids. CDR3 sequence: CASSQDHGFGYTF. Here the CDR3 DNA reads TGCGCCAGCAGCCAAGATCACGGTTTTGGCTACACCTTC.

The chain employs TRBV6-6 and TRBJ2-2; the D is unclear. Germline V gene lookup returns CDR1 MNHNY and CDR2 SVGAGI (reference sequence). Deletions cut 3 bases from V and 8 bases from J, with 7 bases between. This CDR3 contains 12 residues. This CDR3 reads CASSYLLGELFF. The DNA for the CDR3 is TGTGCCAGCAGTTATTTATTGGGGGAGCTGTTTTTT.

The chain links TRBV11-2 to TRBJ1-5; D remains unclear. Trimming removed 8 bases at V and 8 bases at J, with 16 bases between. The length of the CDR3 is 13 residues. CDR1 and CDR2 from the germline V gene are SGHAT and FQNNGV. CDR3 residues: CASGHGHAEPQHF. The CDR3 nucleotides are TGTGCCAGCGGCCACGGCCACGCAGAGCCCCAGCATTTT.

This clonotype was observed a handful of times. V is TRBV7-2 and J is TRBJ1-1; D unresolved. V lost 5 bases to trimming and J lost 0 bases, with 10 bases between them. The CDR3 is 14 amino acids. The germline V gene has CDR1 SGHTA and CDR2 FQGNSA. The CDR3 bases are TGTGCCAGCAGCCCTAGCTCAATGAACACTGAAGCTTTCTTT. Amino acids: CASSPSSMNTEAFF. The full variable domain, with the rest looked up from reference TRBV7-2 and TRBJ1-1, is GAGVSQSPSNKVTEKGKDVELRCDPISGHTALYWYRQSLGQGLEFLIYFQGNSAPDKSGLPSDRFSAERTGGSVSTLTIQRTQQEDSAVYLCASSPSSMNTEAFFGQGTRLTVV.

A few counts support this clonotype. The chain is built from TRBV10-3 and TRBJ1-6; 7 bases agree with TRBD1. This CDR3 is built from 15 residues. Germline V gives CDR1 ENHRY, CDR2 SYGVKD. V lost 4 bases, J lost 9 bases, and 9 bases stayed unmatched. The CDR3 protein is CAISGGTVLGSPLHF. The DNA for the CDR3 is TGTGCCATCAGTGGAGGGACAGTGCTAGGTTCACCCCTCCACTTT.